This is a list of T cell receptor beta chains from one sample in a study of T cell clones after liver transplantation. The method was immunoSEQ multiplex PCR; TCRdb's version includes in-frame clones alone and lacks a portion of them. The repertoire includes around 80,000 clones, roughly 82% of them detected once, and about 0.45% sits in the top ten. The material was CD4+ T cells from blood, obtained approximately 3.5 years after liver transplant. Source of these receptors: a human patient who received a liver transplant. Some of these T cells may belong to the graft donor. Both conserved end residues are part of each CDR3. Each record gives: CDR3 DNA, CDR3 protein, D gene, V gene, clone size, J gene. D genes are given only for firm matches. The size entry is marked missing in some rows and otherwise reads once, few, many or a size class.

CDR3nt: TGTGCCAGCAGCCGGACGGCTAACTATGGCTACACCTTC; CDR3aa: CASSRTANYGYTF; d_gene: -; v_gene: TRBV6-5; abundance: -; j_gene: TRBJ1-2
CDR3nt: TGTGCCAGCAGTGTAGCGGGAAGAAACACAGATACGCAGTATTTT; CDR3aa: CASSVAGRNTDTQYF; d_gene: TRBD2; v_gene: TRBV2; abundance: -; j_gene: TRBJ2-3
CDR3nt: TGCAGCGTTGGGCAGGGTAATGGCTACACCTTC; CDR3aa: CSVGQGNGYTF; d_gene: -; v_gene: TRBV29-1; abundance: -; j_gene: TRBJ1-2
CDR3nt: TGTGCCAGTAGTCCCGCTGGAGGGCGGGGCTCCTACAATGAGCAGTTCTTC; CDR3aa: CASSPAGGRGSYNEQFF; d_gene: -; v_gene: TRBV19; abundance: few; j_gene: TRBJ2-1
CDR3nt: TGTGCCAGCAGTTTAACTACAGACACTGAAGCTTTCTTT; CDR3aa: CASSLTTDTEAFF; d_gene: -; v_gene: TRBV28; abundance: -; j_gene: TRBJ1-1
CDR3nt: TGCGCCAGCAGCCAAGACCCAGCGGGAGGGCTTCCCGGGGAGCTGTTTTTT; CDR3aa: CASSQDPAGGLPGELFF; d_gene: TRBD2; v_gene: TRBV4-3; abundance: -; j_gene: TRBJ2-2
CDR3nt: TGCAGCGTTGTGGGGGTCAAAAACATTCAGTACTTC; CDR3aa: CSVVGVKNIQYF; d_gene: -; v_gene: TRBV29-1; abundance: -; j_gene: TRBJ2-4
CDR3nt: TGTGCCAGCAGCTTAAGAGGTCCCTCCTCCTACGAGCAGTACTTC; CDR3aa: CASSLRGPSSYEQYF; d_gene: -; v_gene: TRBV7-2; abundance: -; j_gene: TRBJ2-7
CDR3nt: TGTGCCAGCAGTGACGGGACAGGCACTGAAGCTTTCTTT; CDR3aa: CASSDGTGTEAFF; d_gene: TRBD1; v_gene: TRBV6-4; abundance: -; j_gene: TRBJ1-1
CDR3nt: TGCGCCAGCAGCCAACTAGCGGGAGGTAGGACCGGGGAGCTGTTTTTT; CDR3aa: CASSQLAGGRTGELFF; d_gene: TRBD2; v_gene: TRBV5-1; abundance: -; j_gene: TRBJ2-2
CDR3nt: TGTGCCAGCAGGAGACTAGCTCTCGAGCAGTTCTTC; CDR3aa: CASRRLALEQFF; d_gene: TRBD2; v_gene: TRBV6-5; abundance: -; j_gene: TRBJ2-1
CDR3nt: TGCGCCAGCAGCACGGGGACCCTTCAAGGCACCGGGGAGCTGTTTTTT; CDR3aa: CASSTGTLQGTGELFF; d_gene: -; v_gene: TRBV5-1; abundance: -; j_gene: TRBJ2-2
CDR3nt: TGCGCCAGCAGCCAAAGGGAAACGGGAGATACGCAGTATTTT; CDR3aa: CASSQRETGDTQYF; d_gene: -; v_gene: TRBV4-3; abundance: -; j_gene: TRBJ2-3
CDR3nt: TGTGCCAGCAGCCCCCGGGCCGCGGGGGCTTGGGAGCAGTACTTC; CDR3aa: CASSPRAAGAWEQYF; d_gene: -; v_gene: TRBV5-5; abundance: -; j_gene: TRBJ2-7
CDR3nt: TGTGCCAGCTCACGGGACGCGAACGAAAAACTGTTTTTT; CDR3aa: CASSRDANEKLFF; d_gene: -; v_gene: TRBV18; abundance: -; j_gene: TRBJ1-4
CDR3nt: TGCAGCGCACCACGGGGGGATAGTGTCACAGATACGCAGTATTTT; CDR3aa: CSAPRGDSVTDTQYF; d_gene: TRBD2; v_gene: TRBV29-1; abundance: -; j_gene: TRBJ2-3
CDR3nt: TGTGCCTGTCCTAGTGGAGCGGGAGCAGGGAATGAGCAGTTCTTC; CDR3aa: CACPSGAGAGNEQFF; d_gene: TRBD2; v_gene: TRBV30; abundance: few; j_gene: TRBJ2-1
CDR3nt: TGTGCCAGTAGTATAGATTCAACAGGGAGGTACGAGCAGTACTTC; CDR3aa: CASSIDSTGRYEQYF; d_gene: -; v_gene: TRBV19; abundance: -; j_gene: TRBJ2-7
CDR3nt: TGTGCCAGCAGTTTAAACGGGGGCGGTGGGGCCAACGTCCTGACTTTC; CDR3aa: CASSLNGGGGANVLTF; d_gene: -; v_gene: TRBV28; abundance: -; j_gene: TRBJ2-6
CDR3nt: TGTGCCAGTAGTATAGCGGCCGGCGCGGGGCAGTTCTTC; CDR3aa: CASSIAAGAGQFF; d_gene: -; v_gene: TRBV19; abundance: -; j_gene: TRBJ2-1
CDR3nt: TGTGCCAGCCGGGTAATCGGGACAGGGGGCGCGAGCATTCAGTACTTC; CDR3aa: CASRVIGTGGASIQYF; d_gene: TRBD1; v_gene: TRBV28; abundance: once; j_gene: TRBJ2-4
CDR3nt: TGTGCCAGCAGTAGAGGGGGCCTGAGCACTGAAGCTTTCTTT; CDR3aa: CASSRGGLSTEAFF; d_gene: TRBD1; v_gene: TRBV9; abundance: -; j_gene: TRBJ1-1
CDR3nt: TGTGCCAGCAGGACGGGGACAAGCAATCAGCCCCAGCATTTT; CDR3aa: CASRTGTSNQPQHF; d_gene: -; v_gene: TRBV6-5; abundance: -; j_gene: TRBJ1-5
CDR3nt: TGTGCTACCAGGGACAGGAGCTCCTACAATGAGCAGTTCTTC; CDR3aa: CATRDRSSYNEQFF; d_gene: TRBD1; v_gene: TRBV11-1; abundance: -; j_gene: TRBJ2-1
CDR3nt: TGTGCCAGCAGTGAAGATGGGGTTAGCAATCAGCCCCAGCATTTT; CDR3aa: CASSEDGVSNQPQHF; d_gene: -; v_gene: TRBV2; abundance: -; j_gene: TRBJ1-5
CDR3nt: TGTGCCAGCAGCTTTGACGGCCTTAGCAATCAGCCCCAGCATTTT; CDR3aa: CASSFDGLSNQPQHF; d_gene: -; v_gene: TRBV5-8; abundance: -; j_gene: TRBJ1-5
CDR3nt: TGTGCCAGCAGTTCCGGACAGAAAAACATTCAGTACTTC; CDR3aa: CASSSGQKNIQYF; d_gene: -; v_gene: TRBV2; abundance: -; j_gene: TRBJ2-4
CDR3nt: TGTGCCAGCAGCGCACTATGGACAGGGGTTCAAAGAGCTGAAGCTTTCTTT; CDR3aa: CASSALWTGVQRAEAFF; d_gene: TRBD1; v_gene: TRBV7-9; abundance: -; j_gene: TRBJ1-1
CDR3nt: TGCGCCAGCAGCTGGGTAAGGCTAGCGGGACCAGATACGCAGTATTTT; CDR3aa: CASSWVRLAGPDTQYF; d_gene: TRBD2; v_gene: TRBV5-1; abundance: -; j_gene: TRBJ2-3
CDR3nt: TGTGCCAGCAGTAAGGGACTAGCGGGAGGCAACGAGCAGTACTTC; CDR3aa: CASSKGLAGGNEQYF; d_gene: TRBD2; v_gene: TRBV6-5; abundance: -; j_gene: TRBJ2-7